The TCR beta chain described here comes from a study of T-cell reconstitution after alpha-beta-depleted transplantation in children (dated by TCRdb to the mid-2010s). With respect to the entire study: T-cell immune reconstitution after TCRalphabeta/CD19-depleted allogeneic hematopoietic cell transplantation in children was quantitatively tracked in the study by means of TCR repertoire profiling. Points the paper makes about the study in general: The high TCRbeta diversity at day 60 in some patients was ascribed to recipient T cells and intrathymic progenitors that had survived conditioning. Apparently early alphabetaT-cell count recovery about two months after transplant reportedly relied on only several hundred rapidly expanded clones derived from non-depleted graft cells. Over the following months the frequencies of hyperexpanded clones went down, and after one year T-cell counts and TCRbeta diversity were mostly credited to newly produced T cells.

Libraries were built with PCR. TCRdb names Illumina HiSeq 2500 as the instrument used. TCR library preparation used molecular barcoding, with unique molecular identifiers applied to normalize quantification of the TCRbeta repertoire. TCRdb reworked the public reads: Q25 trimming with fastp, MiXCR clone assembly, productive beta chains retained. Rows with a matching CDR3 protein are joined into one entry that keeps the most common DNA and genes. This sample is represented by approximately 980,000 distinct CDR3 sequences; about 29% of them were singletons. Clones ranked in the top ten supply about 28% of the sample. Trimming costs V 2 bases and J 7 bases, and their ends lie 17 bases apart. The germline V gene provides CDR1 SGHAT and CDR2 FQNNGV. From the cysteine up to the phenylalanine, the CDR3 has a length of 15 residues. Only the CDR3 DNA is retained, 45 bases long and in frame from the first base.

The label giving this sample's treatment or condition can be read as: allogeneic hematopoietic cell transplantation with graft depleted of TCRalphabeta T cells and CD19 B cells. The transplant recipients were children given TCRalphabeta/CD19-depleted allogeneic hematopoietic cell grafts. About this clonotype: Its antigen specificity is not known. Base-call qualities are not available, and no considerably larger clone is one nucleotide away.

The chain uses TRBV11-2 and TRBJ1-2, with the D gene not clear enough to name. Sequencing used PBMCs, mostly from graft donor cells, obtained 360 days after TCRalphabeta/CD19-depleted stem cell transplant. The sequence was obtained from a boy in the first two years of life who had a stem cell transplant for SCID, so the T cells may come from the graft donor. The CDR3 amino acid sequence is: CASSLFEGVRAGYTF. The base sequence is TGTGCCAGCAGCTTATTCGAGGGAGTTAGGGCTGGCTACACCTTC.